This T cell receptor beta chain came from a study of tumor-infiltrating lymphocytes in oesophageal squamous cell carcinoma. Trimming pared 6 bases from V and 3 bases from J, leaving 12 bases between. Per germline, CDR1 MNHNS and CDR2 SASEGT. The CDR3 consists of 13 residues. TCRdb ran MiXCR on the PCR reads and lists one entry per CDR3 protein. The sample contains about 21,000 distinct CDR3 sequences, around 33% of which appear only once. The sample comprised esophageal tumor tissue. This chain uses TRBV6-1 with TRBJ2-7; no clear D. The TCR comes from a male donor with esophageal squamous cell carcinoma. CDR3 in amino acids: CASSQEVVYEQYF. The CDR3 region has the DNA TGTGCCAGCAGCCAAGAGGTGGTCTACGAGCAGTACTTC.